This T cell receptor (beta chain) was sequenced during a study of CD8+ T cells in alopecia areata. Study-wide results and limits: Clonality in lesional scalp, especially alopecia totalis/universalis, exceeded that of normal scalp.

To note about this clone: The target antigen is unknown.

This CDR3 contains 13 residues. Trimming took off 0 bases at V and 5 bases at J, with 7 bases between the two ends. The germline gives CDR1 GTSNPN, CDR2 SVGIG (reference sequence). Treatment denoted: oral pan-JAK inhibitor, 5-10 mg twice daily. From alopecia areata patients, lesional scalp punch biopsies and peripheral blood were collected. Extracted RNA was reverse transcribed, and the resulting cDNA served as sequencing template. Produced via immunoSEQ multiplex PCR; TCRdb's table is partial and in-frame only. The table includes around 200,000 clones, about 60% detected once. The material sequenced was CD8+ T cells sorted from blood, taken at week 24, from a patient treated with tofacitinib. This chain uses TRBV30 with TRBJ2-2, with D hard to call. The receptor comes from a human donor with alopecia areata. As DNA, the CDR3 is TGTGCCTGGAGTGTAACCAAAACCGGGGAGCTGTTTTTT. Protein: CAWSVTKTGELFF.